Each of the 18 T cell receptor beta chains below was sequenced from the same sample in a study of cytomegalovirus exposure and HLA in healthy donors. Here immunoSEQ multiplex PCR was the method, and the copy in TCRdb shows in-frame clones only, minus some. The sample includes about 140,000 clones, around 85% of them seen just once. The sequencing input was PBMCs. All receptors come from a man younger than 35 in good health and CMV-seronegative.

V usage is TRBV7-6 and J usage is TRBJ1-3, with 7 positions matching TRBD1. Unmatched junction bases numbered 2, after V lost 0 bases and J lost 0 bases. The CDR3 has 16 amino acids. Germline CDR1 reads SGHVS; CDR2 reads FNYEAQ. CDR3 loop: CASSLAGQLSGNTIYF. The DNA for the CDR3 is TGTGCCAGCAGCTTAGCGGGACAGCTCTCTGGAAACACCATATATTTT. The full variable domain, with the rest looked up from reference TRBV7-6 and TRBJ1-3, is GAGVSQSPRYKVTKRGQDVALRCDPISGHVSLYWYRQALGQGPEFLTYFNYEAQQDKSGLPNDRFSAERPEGSISTLTIQRTEQRDSAMYRCASSLAGQLSGNTIYFGEGSWLTVV.

The J gene is TRBJ2-2, the V gene TRBV7-6; 10 nucleotides match TRBD2. Germline V gene data show CDR1 as SGHVS and CDR2 as FNYEAQ. The CDR3 consists of 16 residues. Trimming at V came to 3 bases and at J to 1 base, leaving 2 bases not matched to a gene. CDR3 sequence reads: CASSFTSGENTGELFF. CDR3 DNA sequence: TGTGCCAGCAGCTTCACTAGCGGGGAGAACACCGGGGAGCTGTTTTTT.

This rearrangement joins TRBV5-4 to TRBJ2-5; 11 nucleotides line up with TRBD2. Germline CDR1 and CDR2: SGHNT and YYREEE (reference sequence). This CDR3 region has 15 residues. V was pared by 4 bases and J by 4 bases, with 6 bases of the junction left unmatched. The CDR3 nucleotides read TGTGCCAGCAGCCCAACTAGCGGGAGTATAGAGACCCAGTACTTC. It codes for CASSPTSGSIETQYF.

This rearrangement joins TRBV2 to TRBJ2-7; 7 bases agree with TRBD1. CDR3 length: 14 amino acids. Germline V gene sequence: CDR1 SNHLY, CDR2 FYNNEI. V lost 5 bases and J lost 4; bases outside the gene matches: 8. In DNA form, the CDR3 reads TGTGCCAGCAGTTCAACCGGGACAGTTTACGAGCAGTACTTC. Encoded protein: CASSSTGTVYEQYF.

To note about this clone: An end of the junction does not agree with germline; a read error may underlie this. This chain connects TRBV11-2 to TRBJ1-1, with D possibly matching TRBD1 (6 bases). This CDR3 has 11 amino acids. Germline assignment: CDR1 SGHAT and CDR2 FQNNGV. CDR3 region: CASRAQGVEFF. Here the CDR3 DNA reads TGTGCCAGCAGGGCACAGGGAGTGGAGTTTTTC.

This clone was seen only once. The rearrangement links TRBV10-3 to TRBJ1-2; TRBD1 matches 7 bases. This CDR3 is built from 17 residues. Germline V gene sequence: CDR1 ENHRY, CDR2 SYGVKD. V was pared by 3 bases and J by 0 bases, with 10 bases of the junction left unmatched. The CDR3 spells CAISEVVGGAPNYGYTF. The CDR3 DNA reads as TGTGCCATCAGTGAAGTCGTAGGGGGCGCCCCTAACTATGGCTACACCTTC.

The chain employs TRBV9 and TRBJ1-3; the D is unclear. Trimming left V 5 bases short and J 0 bases short, with 9 bases between. Germline V lookup: CDR1 SGDLS, CDR2 YYNGEE. CDR3 length equals 14 residues. The CDR3 reads CASRRDISGNTIYF. CDR3 nucleotide sequence: TGTGCCAGCAGGAGGGATATCTCTGGAAACACCATATATTTT.

J is TRBJ2-2 and V is TRBV29-1; no firm D call. V lost 6 bases and J 8 bases, leaving 10 bases between the germline ends. Germline V lookup: CDR1 SQVTM, CDR2 ANQGSEA. This CDR3 has 11 residues. CDR3: CSVLRVGELFF. The CDR3 bases are TGCAGCGTCCTCCGGGTAGGGGAGCTGTTTTTT.

This rearrangement joins TRBV4-1 to TRBJ1-1, with 7 positions matching TRBD1. This CDR3 spans 15 amino acids. The V segment lost 5 bases and the J segment 7 bases; nucleotides outside the gene matches: 13. The germline gives CDR1 MGHRA, CDR2 YSYEKL. CDR3 coding DNA: TGCGCCAGCAGCGACTTGACAGGGACCGGGAATGAAGCTTTCTTT. This codes for CASSDLTGTGNEAFF.

The V call is TRBV4-2, the J call TRBJ2-7; 11 bases line up with TRBD2. The CDR3 contains 18 residues. With 4 bases clipped from V and 6 bases from J, the junction kept 17 bases outside the gene matches. The V gene's germline CDR1 is LGHNA and CDR2 YNFKEQ. CDR3 sequence (DNA): TGTGCCAGCAGCCTTCGCCACGACCCTAGCGGGGGGAGCGGCGAGCAGTACTTC. The encoded protein is CASSLRHDPSGGSGEQYF.

The V and J genes are TRBV28 and TRBJ2-7; 8 positions agree with TRBD2. The CDR3 consists of 15 residues. V gave up 6 bases and J gave up 0 bases; unmatched junction bases: 7. Germline-derived CDR1 and CDR2 are MDHEN and SYDVKM. CDR3 nucleotide sequence: TGTGCCAGCAGCCCCTTACTAGCGGCCTCCTACGAGCAGTACTTC. It is translated as CASSPLLAASYEQYF.

This chain joins TRBV28 and TRBJ2-1, with TRBD1 matching 7 bases. Germline lookup yields CDR1 MDHEN and CDR2 SYDVKM. The ends lost 8 bases at V and 5 bases at J; junction bases unmatched: 6. The CDR3 covers 13 residues. The CDR3 region is CASEHDRDNEQFF. CDR3 coding DNA: TGTGCCAGCGAGCACGACAGGGACAATGAGCAGTTCTTC.

The chain employs TRBV27 and TRBJ2-5, with 8 bases identical to TRBD2. The J call may be incorrect, as the DNA end agrees better with TRBJ2-7. Germline assignment: CDR1 MNHEY and CDR2 SMNVEV (reference sequence). The CDR3 covers 15 residues. The DNA of the CDR3 is TGTGCCAGCAGGCAAACAGCGGGAGCCTCCTACGAGCAGTACTTC. Its protein is CASRQTAGASYEQYF.

V is TRBV2 and J is TRBJ2-6; D is unresolved. Trimming removed 4 bases at V and 0 bases at J, with 7 bases between. The CDR3 extends over 15 amino acids. Germline lookup yields CDR1 SNHLY and CDR2 FYNNEI. CDR3 protein: CASSASDSGANVLTF. For the CDR3, the DNA is TGTGCCAGCAGTGCCTCAGACTCTGGGGCCAACGTCCTGACTTTC.

The chain has TRBV7-9 and TRBJ2-5; 7 bases align to TRBD1. The CDR3 has 14 amino acids. J gave up 2 bases and V 5 bases, and 5 bases lay outside the gene matches. Germline-derived CDR1 and CDR2 are SEHNR and FQNEAQ (reference sequence). CDR3 bases: TGTGCCAGCAGCCAGGGACAGTATCAAGAGACCCAGTACTTC. It is translated as CASSQGQYQETQYF. The full variable domain, its missing parts supplied by reference TRBV7-9 and TRBJ2-5, is DTGVSQNPRHKITKRGQNVTFRCDPISEHNRLYWYRQTLGQGPEFLTYFQNEAQLEKSRLLSDRFSAERPKGSFSTLEIQRTEQGDSAMYLCASSQGQYQETQYFGPGTRLLVL.

The V and J genes are TRBV2 and TRBJ1-1; D is possibly TRBD1 (6 bases). The germline CDR1 and CDR2 sequences are SNHLY and FYNNEI. Trimming pared 5 bases from V and 3 bases from J, leaving 13 bases between. This CDR3 region has 14 residues. CDR3 in DNA: TGTGCCAGCAGTAAAACGGACAGCGACACTGAAGCTTTCTTT. Translating it yields CASSKTDSDTEAFF.

The J gene is TRBJ2-5, the V gene TRBV5-5, with D uncertain. Trimming removed 4 bases at V and 5 bases at J, with 12 bases between. The germline V gene has CDR1 SGHKS and CDR2 YYEKEE (reference sequence). The length of the CDR3 is 13 residues. CDR3 DNA sequence: TGTGCCAGCAGCGCGGCCCCCTGGGAGACCCAGTACTTC. Translating it yields CASSAAPWETQYF. The variable domain in full, completed from reference TRBV5-5 and TRBJ2-5, reads DAGVTQSPTHLIKTRGQQVTLRCSPISGHKSVSWYQQVLGQGPQFIFQYYEKEERGRGNFPDRFSARQFPNYSSELNVNALLLGDSALYLCASSAAPWETQYFGPGTRLLVL.

The chain combines TRBV5-4 with TRBJ1-2, with a tentative D call TRBD1 (6 bases). The V gene's germline CDR1 is SGHNT and CDR2 YYREEE (reference sequence). The CDR3 is 13 amino acids. V was shortened by 4 bases and J by 1 base, with 8 bases between the two germline ends. The CDR3 loop is CASSQDSNYGYTF. The CDR3, as DNA: TGTGCCAGCAGCCAGGACAGTAACTATGGCTACACCTTC.